The 30 T cell receptor beta chains below come from one sample, sequenced in a study of OX40 agonist ivuxolimab in advanced cancers. Assay used: immunoSEQ multiplex PCR; TCRdb lists only in-frame clones, some missing. Among about 81,000 clones listed, about 80% were seen once. The sample in question was CD4+ or CD8+ T cells sorted from blood, obtained in a trial of the OX40 agonist ivuxolimab. Source of these receptors: an adult with an advanced solid tumor such as melanoma, head and neck, liver or kidney cancer.

The chain is built from TRBV6-6 and TRBJ2-3, with TRBD1 matching over 11 bases. This CDR3 has 16 residues. Germline assignment: CDR1 MNHNY and CDR2 SVGAGI (reference sequence). Trimming removed 2 bases from V and 2 bases from J; junction bases left unmatched: 3. This CDR3 reads CASSYGTGGITDTQYF. In DNA, the CDR3 is TGTGCCAGCAGTTACGGGACAGGGGGGATCACAGATACGCAGTATTTT.

This clone came up once. The V call is TRBV19, the J call TRBJ1-5; D may be TRBD1 (5 bases). V was cut by 3 bases and J by 11 bases, with 20 bases left in between. The CDR3 covers 15 residues. Germline V gene lookup returns CDR1 LNHDA and CDR2 SQIVND (reference sequence). The DNA for the CDR3 is TGTGCCAGTAGTATCCGGGACGCTTCCCCTAGAGCCCAGCATTTT. Translated: CASSIRDASPRAQHF. The whole variable domain, filled in from reference TRBV19 and TRBJ1-5, reads DGGITQSPKYLFRKEGQNVTLSCEQNLNHDAMYWYRQDPGQGLRLIYYSQIVNDFQKGDIAEGYSVSREKKESFPLTVTSAQKNPTAFYLCASSIRDASPRAQHFGDGTRLSIL.

The chain couples TRBV11-2 to TRBJ1-3; D might be TRBD1 (5 bases). Germline loops: CDR1 SGHAT, CDR2 FQNNGV. V lost 0 bases and J 0 bases, leaving 15 bases between the germline ends. This CDR3 has 18 residues. The CDR3 DNA reads as TGTGCCAGCAGCTTAGATCGGAGAACAAGGGGCTCTGGAAACACCATATATTTT. It specifies CASSLDRRTRGSGNTIYF.

This clone was recorded only once. V gene TRBV28 combines with J gene TRBJ2-7, with 12 bases aligning to TRBD2. This CDR3 is 17 amino acids long. Per germline, CDR1 MDHEN and CDR2 SYDVKM. The junction had 10 bases not matched to a gene; V was cut back by 7 bases and J by 0 bases. CDR3 in amino acids: CASTGGTSGPSSYEQYF. In nucleotides, the CDR3 is TGTGCCAGCACCGGGGGGACTAGCGGGCCGAGCTCCTACGAGCAGTACTTC.

This chain joins TRBV23-1 and TRBJ2-5; possibly TRBD1 for D (6 bases). TRBV23-1 belongs to the ORF category, with a function that is uncertain. With 0 bases removed from V and 5 bases from J, the gap between germline ends came to 16 bases. The CDR3 runs to 16 residues. The CDR3 protein is CASSQSQSDRRETQYF. CDR3 sequence (DNA): TGCGCCAGCAGTCAATCCCAATCTGACAGGCGGGAGACCCAGTACTTC.

The V and J genes are TRBV6-4 and TRBJ2-1; D is possibly TRBD2 (5 bases). Trimming shortened V by 6 bases and J by 8 bases, and 14 bases separated the two germline ends. The CDR3 runs 13 residues. Per the germline V gene, CDR1 is MRHNA and CDR2 is SNTAGT. CDR3 in DNA: TGTGCCAGCAGCTCTGGACTCTTCTATGAGCAGTTCTTC. Translated: CASSSGLFYEQFF.

This clone is a singleton in its sample. The chain links TRBV19 to TRBJ1-5; 7 positions agree with TRBD1. This CDR3 is 15 amino acids long. V was clipped by 4 bases and J by 2 bases; unmatched bases: 5. Germline V lookup: CDR1 LNHDA, CDR2 SQIVND (reference sequence). CDR3 coding DNA: TGTGCCAGTAGTACCGACAGGGCTGGCAATCAGCCCCAGCATTTT. It codes for CASSTDRAGNQPQHF. Complete variable domain (other parts from reference TRBV19 and TRBJ1-5): DGGITQSPKYLFRKEGQNVTLSCEQNLNHDAMYWYRQDPGQGLRLIYYSQIVNDFQKGDIAEGYSVSREKKESFPLTVTSAQKNPTAFYLCASSTDRAGNQPQHFGDGTRLSIL.

The chain is built from TRBV19 and TRBJ1-1; no reliable D call. Trimming removed 7 bases at V and 3 bases at J, with 12 bases between. The CDR3 sequence is 13 residues long. Per germline, CDR1 LNHDA and CDR2 SQIVND (reference sequence). The CDR3 DNA sequence: TGTGCCAGTACTGATCGGACCTACACTGAAGCTTTCTTT. Its protein product is CASTDRTYTEAFF.

The genes are TRBV28 and TRBJ1-2, with D unclear. The CDR3 runs 11 residues. V lost 7 bases, J lost 2 bases, and 5 bases lay in between. In germline, CDR1 is MDHEN, CDR2 SYDVKM. CDR3 amino acids: CASKENYGYTF. Written as DNA, the CDR3 is TGTGCCAGCAAAGAGAACTATGGCTACACCTTC.

This clone was detected only once. The chain recombines TRBV7-2 with TRBJ2-4; 10 positions agree with TRBD2. The germline CDR1 and CDR2 sequences are SGHTA and FQGNSA. The trim removed 1 base at V and 11 bases at J, leaving 11 bases unmatched. This CDR3 has 16 amino acids. CDR3 residues: CASSLGLGLASSVQYF. In DNA, the CDR3 is TGTGCCAGCAGCTTAGGTTTGGGACTAGCGTCATCGGTTCAGTACTTC.

DNA of the CDR3: TGTGCCAGCAGCTTGAGCCAGGGTGAGGGTGACACCGGGGAGCTGTTTTTT. Translated, it gives CASSLSQGEGDTGELFF. The V call is TRBV7-3, the J call TRBJ2-2; D tentatively fits TRBD1 or TRBD2 (5 bases each). From germline, CDR1 is SGHTA and CDR2 FQGTGA. CDR3 length equals 17 residues. The V end lost 3 bases, the J end lost 3 bases, and 17 bases lay between the germline ends.

The rearrangement joins TRBV9 to TRBJ2-7; 10 bases map to TRBD1. Trimming took 3 bases from V and 4 from J; bases not matched to a gene: 7. This CDR3 region has 15 residues. Germline-derived CDR1 and CDR2 are SGDLS and YYNGEE. CDR3 bases: TGTGCCAGCAGCGCCGAGGGGACAGGGGTATACGAGCAGTACTTC. Translated, it gives CASSAEGTGVYEQYF.

The rearrangement uses TRBV5-6 and TRBJ2-2; the match to TRBD2 covers 13 bases. Trimming removed 2 bases from V and 6 bases from J; junction bases left unmatched: 7. CDR1 and CDR2 from the germline V gene are SGHDT and YYEEEE. The CDR3 is 17 residues long. Here the CDR3 reads CASSFSGTSGNPGELFF. DNA of the CDR3: TGTGCCAGCAGCTTCTCGGGGACTAGCGGGAATCCCGGGGAGCTGTTTTTT.

This clone has more than one count but fewer than ten. V and J are TRBV7-8 and TRBJ1-6; no definite D call. This CDR3 has 15 residues. Germline CDR1 SGHVS, CDR2 FQNEAQ. Between the trimmed V and J ends, which lost 0 bases and 12 bases, there was a span of 15 bases. DNA of the CDR3: TGTGCCAGCAGCTTAGCGGGCGGGGTTCTAGGACCCCTCCACTTT. This translates into CASSLAGGVLGPLHF. The full variable domain, in which reference TRBV7-8 and TRBJ1-6 provide the parts outside the CDR3, is GAGVSQSPRYKVAKRGQDVALRCDPISGHVSLFWYQQALGQGPEFLTYFQNEAQLDKSGLPSDRFFAERPEGSVSTLKIQRTQQEDSAVYLCASSLAGGVLGPLHFGNGTRLTVT.

The gene calls are TRBV7-8 and TRBJ2-7; D possibly corresponds to TRBD1 (5 bases). CDR3 length equals 14 residues. CDR1 and CDR2 (germline): SGHVS, FQNEAQ. Trimming removed 1 base at V and 8 bases at J, with 15 bases between. In DNA, the CDR3 is TGTGCCAGCAGCTTAGTTGGGGCAGGTCCTAAGCAGTACGTC. It translates to CASSLVGAGPKQYV.

This clone was detected once. The chain carries TRBV9 and TRBJ1-3, with D maybe TRBD1 (5 bases). CDR1 and CDR2 from the germline V gene are SGDLS and YYNGEE. This CDR3 has 14 amino acids. The V and J ends lost 1 base and 4 bases respectively, with 9 bases between them. The CDR3 nucleotides are TGTGCCAGCAGCGTAAGGGGTTCCGGAAACACCATATATTTT. Its translation: CASSVRGSGNTIYF. Drawing the rest from reference TRBV9 and TRBJ1-3, the complete variable domain is DSGVTQTPKHLITATGQRVTLRCSPRSGDLSVYWYQQSLDQGLQFLIQYYNGEERAKGNILERFSAQQFPDLHSELNLSSLELGDSALYFCASSVRGSGNTIYFGEGSWLTVV.

This clone turned up a few times. The rearrangement links TRBV27 to TRBJ2-4; either TRBD1 or TRBD2 may supply D (5 bases each). Germline lookup yields CDR1 MNHEY and CDR2 SMNVEV (reference sequence). The CDR3 has 13 amino acids. Between the trimmed V and J ends, which lost 4 bases and 4 bases, there was a span of 8 bases. CDR3 residues: CASSWGRKNIQYF. The CDR3 DNA sequence: TGTGCCAGCAGTTGGGGACGAAAAAACATTCAGTACTTC.

This clone has just a few counts. This rearrangement joins TRBV19 to TRBJ1-1; TRBD1 aligns across 10 bases. Germline V gene sequence: CDR1 LNHDA, CDR2 SQIVND (reference sequence). This CDR3 is built from 15 residues. The V segment lost 10 bases and the J segment 4 bases; nucleotides outside the gene matches: 12. The CDR3 DNA sequence: TGTGCCACCGACCGAGACAGGGGGCGTACCACTGAAGCTTTCTTT. Encoded protein: CATDRDRGRTTEAFF.

In this sample, this clone turned up once. The DNA for the CDR3 is TGTGCCAGCAGCCAAGTCAGGGGCATGGGGACTGAAGCTTTCTTT. Encoded protein: CASSQVRGMGTEAFF. The J gene is TRBJ1-1, the V gene TRBV14; possible D gene TRBD1, 6 bases. V was trimmed by 1 base and J by 5 bases, leaving 14 bases between them. The CDR3 loop spans 15 amino acids. CDR1 and CDR2 (germline): SGHDN, FVKESK.

This clone showed up just once. The chain couples TRBV21-1 to TRBJ1-4; no check of the table's D call, TRBD1, against the DNA was made. TRBV21-1 is designated a pseudogene. The CDR3 has 17 residues. In nucleotides, the CDR3 is TGTGCCAGCAGCAACGAAACCAAGGACAGCTATAATGAAAAACTGTTTTTT. Its translation: CASSNETKDSYNEKLFF.

The CDR3 loop is CASSFLYEQYF. CDR3 DNA: TGTGCCAGCAGCTTCCTCTACGAGCAGTACTTC. This chain connects TRBV13 to TRBJ2-7; the D is unclear. V dropped 3 bases and J dropped 3 bases, with 3 bases sitting between them. CDR3 length: 11 amino acids. CDR1 and CDR2 from the germline V gene are PRHDT and FYEKMQ (reference sequence).

The rearrangement links TRBV23-1 to TRBJ2-2; D might be TRBD1 (6 bases). TRBV23-1 is marked as an open reading frame, function uncertain. With 6 bases removed from V and 2 bases from J, the gap between germline ends came to 16 bases. The CDR3 runs to 16 residues. The CDR3 protein is CASRRTDRSNTGELFF. Written as DNA, the CDR3 is TGCGCCAGCAGACGGACAGACCGCTCAAACACCGGGGAGCTGTTTTTT.

This chain joins TRBV7-8 and TRBJ1-1; D ambiguous. Trimming stripped 8 bases from V and 4 bases from J, with 11 bases between. Germline loops: CDR1 SGHVS, CDR2 FQNEAQ. The CDR3 has 12 residues. The CDR3 coding sequence is TGTGCCAGCGGCTGGGTGAGCACTGAAGCTTTCTTT. This codes for CASGWVSTEAFF.

The chain employs TRBV28 and TRBJ2-5; 7 bases align to TRBD1. The germline CDR1 and CDR2 sequences are MDHEN and SYDVKM. Trimming at V came to 3 bases and at J to 0 bases, leaving 4 bases not matched to a gene. The CDR3 has 15 residues. CDR3 region: CASSFNDRDQETQYF. In nucleotides, the CDR3 is TGTGCCAGCAGTTTTAACGACAGGGACCAAGAGACCCAGTACTTC.

This clone was picked up a small number of times. The chain carries TRBV6-6 and TRBJ2-7; D not certain. The CDR3 covers 13 residues. The V gene's germline CDR1 is MNHNY and CDR2 SVGAGI (reference sequence). V lost 5 bases and J 0 bases, leaving 8 bases between the germline ends. The CDR3: CASSVPNSYEQYF. CDR3 bases: TGTGCCAGCAGTGTACCCAACTCCTACGAGCAGTACTTC.

This clone has more than one count but fewer than ten. V is TRBV5-1 and J is TRBJ2-7, with 7 bases identical to TRBD1. The length of the CDR3 is 14 residues. V dropped 4 bases and J dropped 4; count of bases not matched to a gene: 8. Germline assignment: CDR1 SGHRS and CDR2 YFSETQ. The CDR3 DNA is TGCGCCAGCAGCCTCTCGACAGGGCCATACGAGCAGTACGTC. The encoded protein is CASSLSTGPYEQYV.

This clone has a handful of counts. This chain links TRBV27 with TRBJ1-3; D ambiguous. CDR3 length: 16 amino acids. Germline-derived CDR1 and CDR2 are MNHEY and SMNVEV (reference sequence). V gave up 6 bases and J gave up 4 bases, with 19 bases separating them. DNA for the CDR3: TGTGCCAGCAGATTTCAGGACGGAAGAAGCGGAAACACCATATATTTT. Translation: CASRFQDGRSGNTIYF.

This chain links TRBV10-3 with TRBJ1-6, with D uncertain. This CDR3 has 16 residues. CDR1 ENHRY and CDR2 SYGVKD come from the germline V gene. With 0 bases removed from V and 3 bases from J, the gap between germline ends came to 9 bases. The CDR3 nucleotides are TGTGCCATCAGTGAGTCCAAAAATAACTATAATTCACCCCTCCACTTT. Encoded protein: CAISESKNNYNSPLHF.

This rearrangement joins TRBV28 to TRBJ1-2; D unresolved. Germline V gene sequence: CDR1 MDHEN, CDR2 SYDVKM. Trimming pared 2 bases from V and 3 bases from J, leaving 7 bases between. This CDR3 has 13 residues. The DNA for the CDR3 is TGTGCCAGCAGTTTAGCGGGTGACTATGGCTACACCTTC. This gives the protein CASSLAGDYGYTF.

The table lists this clone with many counts. The V and J genes are TRBV18 and TRBJ2-2, with TRBD1 matching over 7 bases. Trimming removed 3 bases from V and 5 bases from J; junction bases left unmatched: 3. The CDR3 sequence is 14 residues long. Germline CDR1 KGHSH, CDR2 LQKENI. For the CDR3, the DNA is TGTGCCAGCTCACCCAAACAGGGGACCGGGGAGCTGTTTTTT. This sequence encodes CASSPKQGTGELFF.